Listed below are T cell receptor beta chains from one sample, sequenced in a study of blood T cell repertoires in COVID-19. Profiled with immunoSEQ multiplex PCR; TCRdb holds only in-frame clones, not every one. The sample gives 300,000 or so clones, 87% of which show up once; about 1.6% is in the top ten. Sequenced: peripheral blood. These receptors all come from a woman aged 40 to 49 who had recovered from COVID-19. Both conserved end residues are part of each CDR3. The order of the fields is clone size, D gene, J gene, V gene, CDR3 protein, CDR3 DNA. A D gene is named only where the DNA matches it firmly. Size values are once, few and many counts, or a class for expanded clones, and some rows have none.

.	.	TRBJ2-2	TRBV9	CASSVVGGELFF	TGTGCCAGCAGCGTAGTCGGCGGGGAGCTGTTTTTT
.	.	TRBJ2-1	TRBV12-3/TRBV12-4	CASRASAYNEQFF	TGTGCCAGCAGGGCCAGCGCCTACAATGAGCAGTTCTTC
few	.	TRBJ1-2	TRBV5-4	CASSLQDRRGYTF	TGTGCCAGCAGCTTACAGGACAGACGTGGCTACACCTTC
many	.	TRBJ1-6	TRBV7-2	CASSFHRDSPLHF	TGTGCCAGCAGCTTTCACAGGGATTCACCCCTCCACTTT
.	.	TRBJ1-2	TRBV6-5	CASSYSWQASNYGYTF	TGTGCCAGCAGTTACTCGTGGCAGGCCTCTAACTATGGCTACACCTTC
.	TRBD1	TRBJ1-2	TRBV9	CASSVGTGKSANYGYTF	TGTGCCAGCAGCGTGGGGACAGGGAAAAGTGCTAACTATGGCTACACCTTC
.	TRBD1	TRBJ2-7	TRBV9	CASSVGDRGGYEQYF	TGTGCCAGCAGCGTAGGCGACAGGGGAGGCTACGAGCAGTACTTC
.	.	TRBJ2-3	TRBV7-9	CASSLAGGSTDTQYF	TGTGCCAGCAGCTTAGCCGGAGGTAGCACAGATACGCAGTATTTT
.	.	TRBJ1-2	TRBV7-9	CASSLQGPGYGYTF	TGTGCCAGCAGCTTACAGGGCCCCGGCTATGGCTACACCTTC
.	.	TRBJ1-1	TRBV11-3	CASSLRRGPNTEAFF	TGTGCCAGCAGCTTGCGCAGGGGCCCCAACACTGAAGCTTTCTTT
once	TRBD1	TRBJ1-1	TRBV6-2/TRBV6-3	CASSRTSYRGEAFF	TGTGCCAGCAGCCGAACAAGCTACAGGGGAGAAGCTTTCTTT
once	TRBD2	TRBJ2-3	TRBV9	CASSVVAGGRGNTQYF	TGTGCCAGCAGCGTAGTCGCGGGGGGCCGGGGAAATACGCAGTATTTT
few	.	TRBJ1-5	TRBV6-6	CASRTGDQPQHF	TGTGCCAGCAGGACGGGTGATCAGCCCCAGCATTTT
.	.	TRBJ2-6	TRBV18	CASSPATGNSGANVLTF	TGTGCCAGCTCACCCGCGACCGGGAACTCTGGGGCCAACGTCCTGACTTTC
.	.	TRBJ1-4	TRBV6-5	CASSQGSEKLFF	TGTGCCAGCAGCCAGGGTAGCGAAAAACTGTTTTTT
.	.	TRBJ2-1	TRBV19	CASSIGNPGSNEQFF	TGTGCCAGTAGTATAGGGAATCCGGGAAGCAATGAGCAGTTCTTC
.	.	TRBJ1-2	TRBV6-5	CASSYPGGATGYTF	TGTGCCAGCAGTTACCCCGGGGGAGCTACTGGCTACACCTTC
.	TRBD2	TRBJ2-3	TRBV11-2	CASSWSWGERGSSTDTQYF	TGTGCCAGCAGCTGGAGTTGGGGCGAGCGGGGATCTAGCACAGATACGCAGTATTTT
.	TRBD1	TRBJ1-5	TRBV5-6	CASSLAGQTINQPQHF	TGTGCCAGCAGCTTGGCGGGACAGACTATCAATCAGCCCCAGCATTTT
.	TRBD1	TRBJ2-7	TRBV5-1	CASTEFRDRVNEQYF	TGCGCCAGCACAGAGTTCCGGGACAGGGTCAACGAGCAGTACTTC
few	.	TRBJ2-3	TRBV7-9	CASSFLGHLTDTQYF	TGTGCCAGCAGCTTCTTGGGACACCTCACAGATACGCAGTATTTT
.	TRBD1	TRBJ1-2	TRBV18	CASSPNIGQATDGYTF	TGTGCCAGCTCACCTAATATCGGACAGGCAACGGATGGCTACACCTTC
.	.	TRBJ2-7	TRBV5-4	CASSLWAVSYEQYF	TGTGCCAGCAGCTTGTGGGCAGTCTCCTACGAGCAGTACTTC
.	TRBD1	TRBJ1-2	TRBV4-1	CASSHTPRDRVGYGYTF	TGCGCCAGCAGCCACACCCCCCGGGACAGGGTGGGCTATGGCTACACCTTC
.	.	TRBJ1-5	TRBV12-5	CASGLVLNNQPQHF	TGTGCTAGTGGTTTGGTACTAAACAATCAGCCCCAGCATTTT
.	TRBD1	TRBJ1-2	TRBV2	CASSGQGGYGYTF	TGTGCCAGCAGTGGACAGGGTGGCTATGGCTACACCTTC
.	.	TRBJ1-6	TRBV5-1	CASTPLGGDSPLHF	TGCGCCAGCACCCCCCTCGGGGGGGATTCACCCCTCCACTTT
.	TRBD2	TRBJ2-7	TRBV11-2	CASSLGWSGGSYEQYF	TGTGCCAGCAGCTTAGGGTGGAGCGGGGGCTCCTACGAGCAGTACTTC
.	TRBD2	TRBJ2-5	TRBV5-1	CASSSSGEETQYF	TGCGCCAGCAGCTCAAGCGGGGAAGAGACCCAGTACTTC
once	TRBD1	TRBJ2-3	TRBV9	CASSPRTGLGDTQYF	TGTGCCAGCAGCCCCAGGACAGGGCTAGGAGATACGCAGTATTTT
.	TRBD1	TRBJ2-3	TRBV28	CASSMQGASDTQYF	TGTGCCAGCAGTATGCAGGGGGCCTCAGATACGCAGTATTTT
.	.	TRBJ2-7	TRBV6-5	CVTWGGSSYEQYF	TGTGTCACGTGGGGGGGCAGCTCCTACGAGCAGTACTTC
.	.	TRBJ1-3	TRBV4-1	CASSQVLQTGNTIYF	TGCGCCAGCAGCCAAGTGCTGCAGACTGGAAACACCATATATTTT
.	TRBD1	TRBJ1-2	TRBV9	CASSDSGDRGRNYGYTF	TGTGCCAGCAGTGACAGTGGGGACAGGGGGCGCAACTATGGCTACACCTTC
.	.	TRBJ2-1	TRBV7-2	CASSPGTWYNEQFF	TGTGCCAGCAGCCCGGGGACTTGGTACAATGAGCAGTTCTTC